The T cell receptor (beta chain) described here comes from a study of blood T cell repertoires in COVID-19 (dated by TCRdb to the early 2020s). For context, the study as a whole: Samples from collaborators originated in the United States, Italy and Spain and spanned both the acute and convalescent phases of COVID-19. A de-identified subject ID, COVID-19 status, age in years and sex were almost always included in the sample metadata. The dataset comprised deeply sampled blood TCRbeta repertoires from subjects exposed to, actively infected with, or recovered from COVID-19. Samples were obtained from the ongoing ImmuneRACE study (first 160 participants) and from over 1,000 subjects provided by 6 global collaborators. The prospective study material was composed of cDNA or gDNA derived from T cells, B-cell-depleted T cells, or PBMCs. HLA class I and class II types, where available, came from metadata supplied by the sample provider rather than from assay-based typing. A freely available public database, intended as a resource for researchers studying the immune response to SARS-CoV-2, is where the repertoires were released.

The study at large found these results: How much clinical and demographic metadata was included differed by source and by participant, and the metadata was provided uncurated.

The immunoSEQ Assay, a bias-controlled multiplex PCR, was used to amplify TCRbeta CDR3 regions from genomic DNA. The study's own analysis went as follows. Within the assay, amplification of reference gene primers was used to estimate how many nucleated cells each sample contained. To quantify the absolute abundance of each unique TCRbeta CDR3 rearrangement, sequence reads were collapsed and filtered. For each sample, productive Simpson clonality was calculated as the square root of Simpson's diversity index across productive rearrangements. TCRdb obtained this table from immuneACCESS and retained in-frame rearrangements with V and J assigned. These tables miss some clones; where compared with another copy, unresolved V genes account for less than half of the shortfall, and the remainder is unexplained. V and J calls and clone size are those listed in that table; D and trimming were worked out from the DNA. The sample yields over 250,000 clones; around 92% were counted once. The ten largest make up approximately 2.6% of the sample.

One collaborating source in Seattle enrolled patients while the patients were actively infected and followed the patients over time throughout the course of disease. Collaborating institutions collected whole blood in K2EDTA tubes following their own protocols. Collaborator samples were shipped for TCRbeta analysis as frozen whole blood, isolated PBMCs, or DNA extracted from either sample type. Its CDR3 holds 17 amino acids, cysteine through phenylalanine. Only CDR3 DNA is held: 51 bases, read in frame from base 1. The germline V gene provides CDR1 SGDLS and CDR2 YYNGEE. V is cut back by 0 bases and J by 5 bases, with 8 bases in the junction unmatched. On this clone itself: Its antigen remains undetermined. No per-base quality is available; no much larger clone lies one base away.

The sequence joins TRBV9 to TRBJ2-3, with TRBD2 matching 11 junction bases. Sequences were obtained from peripheral blood. This sequence was found in a person aged 18 to 35 with COVID-19, enrolled during active disease. The CDR3 region has the sequence CASSVDLLAGGRDTQYF. The base sequence is TGTGCCAGCAGCGTAGATTTGCTAGCGGGAGGTCGAGATACGCAGTATTTT.